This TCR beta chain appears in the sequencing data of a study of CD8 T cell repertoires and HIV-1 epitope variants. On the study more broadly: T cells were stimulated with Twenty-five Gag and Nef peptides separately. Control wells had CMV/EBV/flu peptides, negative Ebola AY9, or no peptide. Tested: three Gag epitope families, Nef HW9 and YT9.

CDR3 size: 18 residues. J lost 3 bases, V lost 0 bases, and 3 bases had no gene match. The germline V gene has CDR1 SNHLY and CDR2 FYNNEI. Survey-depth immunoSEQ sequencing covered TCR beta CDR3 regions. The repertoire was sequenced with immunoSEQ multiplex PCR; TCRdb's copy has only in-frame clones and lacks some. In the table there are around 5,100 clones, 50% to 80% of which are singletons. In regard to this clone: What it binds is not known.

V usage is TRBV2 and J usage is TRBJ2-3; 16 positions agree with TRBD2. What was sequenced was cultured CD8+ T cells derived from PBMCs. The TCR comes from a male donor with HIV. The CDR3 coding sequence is TGTGCCAGCAGTGAAGCGGGACTAGCGGGGGGGCGGACAGATACGCAGTATTTT. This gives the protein CASSEAGLAGGRTDTQYF.